The sequence of this T cell receptor beta chain was determined in a study of vaccination effects on CD4 cells after COVID-19. The overall study: Two convalescent patients each provided a sample, at 16 days and at one week before vaccination. Study results and caveats: In the late period after vaccination, infection- and vaccine-induced clones contracted markedly.

Upon completion of more than 9 days in culture, CD4+ T cells were isolated. On day 3 and again on day 7, half the medium was replaced with IL-2 medium. The method was immunoSEQ multiplex PCR; TCRdb's version includes in-frame clones alone and lacks a portion of them. The sample has approximately 47,000 clones, about three quarters seen once; the top ten hold about 10%. About this clone: Its antigen is not identified.

The CDR3 sequence is 12 residues long. The V and J ends lost 3 bases and 8 bases respectively, with 8 bases between them. Germline lookup yields CDR1 SNHLY and CDR2 FYNNEI. The material was CD4+ T cells from PBMCs cultured without peptide, obtained before COVID-19 vaccination. The V call is TRBV2, the J call TRBJ2-1; possibly TRBD1 for D (7 bases). This receptor was identified in a human donor who had a prior SARS-CoV-2 infection. This CDR3 reads CASSDRGDEQFF. The CDR3 coding sequence is TGTGCCAGCAGTGACAGGGGGGATGAGCAGTTCTTC.